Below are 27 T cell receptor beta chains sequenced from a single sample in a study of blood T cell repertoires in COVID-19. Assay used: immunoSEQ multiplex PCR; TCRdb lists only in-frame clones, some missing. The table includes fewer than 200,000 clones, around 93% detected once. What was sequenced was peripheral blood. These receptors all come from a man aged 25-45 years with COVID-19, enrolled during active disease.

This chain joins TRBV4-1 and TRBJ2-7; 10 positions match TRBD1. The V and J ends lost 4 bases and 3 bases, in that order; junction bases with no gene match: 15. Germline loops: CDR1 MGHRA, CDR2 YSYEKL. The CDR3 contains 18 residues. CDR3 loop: CASSLAVATGGAYYEQYF. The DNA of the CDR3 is TGCGCCAGCAGCCTAGCGGTCGCGACAGGGGGCGCATACTACGAGCAGTACTTC.

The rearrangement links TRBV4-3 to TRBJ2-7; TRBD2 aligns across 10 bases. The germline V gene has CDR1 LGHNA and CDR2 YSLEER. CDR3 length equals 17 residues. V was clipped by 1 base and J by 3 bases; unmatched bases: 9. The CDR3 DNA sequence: TGCGCCAGCAGCCAAGTCTGGGGACTAGCGCACCTCTACGAGCAGTACTTC. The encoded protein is CASSQVWGLAHLYEQYF.

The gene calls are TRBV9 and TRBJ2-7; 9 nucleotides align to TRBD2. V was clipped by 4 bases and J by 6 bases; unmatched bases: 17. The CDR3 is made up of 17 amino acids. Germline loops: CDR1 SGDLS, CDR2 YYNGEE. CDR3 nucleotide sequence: TGTGCCAGCAGCCTGTCTGGTCGAGGGCGGGAGGGCCGCGAGCAGTACTTC. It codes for CASSLSGRGREGREQYF.

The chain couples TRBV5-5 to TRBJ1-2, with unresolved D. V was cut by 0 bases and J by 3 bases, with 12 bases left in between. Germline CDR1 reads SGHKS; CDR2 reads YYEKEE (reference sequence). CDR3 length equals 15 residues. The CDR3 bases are TGTGCCAGCAGCTTGGACAGCTTATGGTACTATGGCTACACCTTC. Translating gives CASSLDSLWYYGYTF. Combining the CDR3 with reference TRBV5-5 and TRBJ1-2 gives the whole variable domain DAGVTQSPTHLIKTRGQQVTLRCSPISGHKSVSWYQQVLGQGPQFIFQYYEKEERGRGNFPDRFSARQFPNYSSELNVNALLLGDSALYLCASSLDSLWYYGYTFGSGTRLTVV.

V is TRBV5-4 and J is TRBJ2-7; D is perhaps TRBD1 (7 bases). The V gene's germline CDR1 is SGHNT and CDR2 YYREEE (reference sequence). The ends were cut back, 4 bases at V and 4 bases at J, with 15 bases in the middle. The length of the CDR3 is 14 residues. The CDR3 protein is CASSDTGEVYEQYF. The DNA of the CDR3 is TGTGCCAGCAGCGACACAGGGGAGGTTTACGAGCAGTACTTC.

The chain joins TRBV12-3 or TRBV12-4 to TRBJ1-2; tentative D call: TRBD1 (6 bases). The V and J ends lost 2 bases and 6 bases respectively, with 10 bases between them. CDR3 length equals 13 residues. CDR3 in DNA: TGTGCCAGCAGTTTACTTCAGGGGAATGGCTACACCTTC. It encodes CASSLLQGNGYTF.

The CDR3 reads CASTPVGLAGYNEQFF. For the CDR3, the DNA is TGTGCCAGTACCCCTGTCGGACTAGCGGGATACAATGAGCAGTTCTTC. V and J are TRBV19 and TRBJ2-1; 12 bases are shared with TRBD2. The germline V gene has CDR1 LNHDA and CDR2 SQIVND (reference sequence). This CDR3 has 16 amino acids. V shed 7 bases, J shed 4 bases, and the junction held 8 bases outside the gene matches.

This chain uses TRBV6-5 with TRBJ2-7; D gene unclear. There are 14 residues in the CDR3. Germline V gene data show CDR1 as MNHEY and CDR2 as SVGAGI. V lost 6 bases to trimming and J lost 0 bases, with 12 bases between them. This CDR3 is CASSRVVGSYEQYF. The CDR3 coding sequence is TGTGCCAGCAGCCGGGTAGTGGGCTCCTACGAGCAGTACTTC.

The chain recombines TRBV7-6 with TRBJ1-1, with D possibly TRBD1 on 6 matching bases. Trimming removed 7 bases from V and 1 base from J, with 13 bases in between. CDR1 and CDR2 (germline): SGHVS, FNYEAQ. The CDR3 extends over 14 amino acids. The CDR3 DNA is TGTGCCAGCACCGCGGGGGGCCCGAACACTGAAGCTTTCTTT. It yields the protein CASTAGGPNTEAFF.

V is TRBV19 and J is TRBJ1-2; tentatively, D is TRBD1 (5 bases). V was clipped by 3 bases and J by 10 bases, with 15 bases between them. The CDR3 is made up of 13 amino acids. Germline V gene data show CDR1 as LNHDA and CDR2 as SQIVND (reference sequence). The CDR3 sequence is CASSIVGGEFYTF. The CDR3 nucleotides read TGTGCCAGTAGTATTGTAGGAGGGGAGTTCTACACCTTC.

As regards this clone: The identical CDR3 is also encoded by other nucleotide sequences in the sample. The CDR3 reads CASSQQGADYGYTF. The CDR3 bases are TGTGCCAGCAGCCAACAGGGGGCTGACTATGGCTACACCTTC. This chain links TRBV3-1 (or the pseudogene TRBV3-2) with TRBJ1-2; 8 bases match TRBD1. J was trimmed by 3 bases and V by 2 bases; bases with no gene match: 2. CDR1 and CDR2 (germline): LGHDT, YNNKEL (reference sequence). The CDR3 runs to 14 residues.

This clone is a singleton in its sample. CDR3 sequence: CASSRQTGSSYEQYF. The CDR3 DNA reads as TGTGCCAGTAGTAGGCAGACAGGGTCCTCCTACGAGCAGTACTTC. The chain carries TRBV19 and TRBJ2-7; 7 bases line up with TRBD1. The CDR3 is made up of 15 amino acids. CDR1 LNHDA and CDR2 SQIVND come from the germline V gene (reference sequence). The V gene end was trimmed by 4 bases and the J gene end by 0 bases; junction bases not matched to a gene: 6.

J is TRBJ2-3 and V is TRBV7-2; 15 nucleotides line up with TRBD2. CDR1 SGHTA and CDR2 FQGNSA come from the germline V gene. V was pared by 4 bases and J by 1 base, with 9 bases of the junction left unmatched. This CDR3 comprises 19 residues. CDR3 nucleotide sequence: TGTGCCAGCAGCTCGACCGGGACTAGCGGGGGGCTACGCACAGATACGCAGTATTTT. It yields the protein CASSSTGTSGGLRTDTQYF. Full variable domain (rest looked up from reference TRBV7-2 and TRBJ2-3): GAGVSQSPSNKVTEKGKDVELRCDPISGHTALYWYRQSLGQGLEFLIYFQGNSAPDKSGLPSDRFSAERTGGSVSTLTIQRTQQEDSAVYLCASSSTGTSGGLRTDTQYFGPGTRLTVL.

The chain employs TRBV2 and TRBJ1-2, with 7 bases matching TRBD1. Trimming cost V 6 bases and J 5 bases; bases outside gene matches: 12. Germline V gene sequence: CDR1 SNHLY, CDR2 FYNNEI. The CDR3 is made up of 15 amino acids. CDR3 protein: CASRVETGLEYGYTF. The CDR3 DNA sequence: TGTGCCAGCAGGGTAGAGACAGGGCTCGAATATGGCTACACCTTC.

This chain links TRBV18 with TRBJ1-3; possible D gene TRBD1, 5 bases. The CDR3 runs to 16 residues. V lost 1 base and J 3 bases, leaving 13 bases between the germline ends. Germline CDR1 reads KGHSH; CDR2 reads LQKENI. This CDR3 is CASSPLDQGYGNTIYF. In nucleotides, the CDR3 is TGTGCCAGCTCACCACTCGACCAGGGCTATGGAAACACCATATATTTT. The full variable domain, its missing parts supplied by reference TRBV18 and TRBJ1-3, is NAGVMQNPRHLVRRRGQEARLRCSPMKGHSHVYWYRQLPEEGLKFMVYLQKENIIDESGMPKERFSAEFPKEGPSILRIQQVVRGDSAAYFCASSPLDQGYGNTIYFGEGSWLTVV.

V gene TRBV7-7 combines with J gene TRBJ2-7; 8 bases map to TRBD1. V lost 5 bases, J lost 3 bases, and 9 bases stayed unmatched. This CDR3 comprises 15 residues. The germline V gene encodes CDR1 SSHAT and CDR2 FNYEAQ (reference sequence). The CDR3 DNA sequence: TGTGCCAGCAGCGTCACCGGGACAGGTAACTACGAGCAGTACTTC. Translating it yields CASSVTGTGNYEQYF.

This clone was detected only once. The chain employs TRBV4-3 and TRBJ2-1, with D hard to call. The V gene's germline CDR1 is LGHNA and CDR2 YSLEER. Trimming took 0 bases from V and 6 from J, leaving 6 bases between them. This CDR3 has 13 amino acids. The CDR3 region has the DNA TGCGCCAGCAGCCAAGATCCCATCAATGAGCAGTTCTTC. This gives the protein CASSQDPINEQFF.

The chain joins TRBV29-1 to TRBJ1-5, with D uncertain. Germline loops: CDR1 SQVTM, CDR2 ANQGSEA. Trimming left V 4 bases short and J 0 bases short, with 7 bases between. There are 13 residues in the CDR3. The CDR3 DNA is TGCAGCGTTGCCCCGGTTAGCAATCAGCCCCAGCATTTT. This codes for CSVAPVSNQPQHF.

The CDR3 spells CARSLAKPPGHCILGDGYTF. The CDR3 nucleotides read TGTGCCAGAAGCTTGGCAAAACCACCGGGACACTGCATTTTAGGTGATGGCTACACCTTC. This chain connects TRBV5-3 to TRBJ1-2; possibly TRBD1 for D (6 bases). TRBV5-3 is known as an ORF, though its function is uncertain. The CDR3 has 20 residues. V was pared by 0 bases and J by 6 bases, with 30 bases between.

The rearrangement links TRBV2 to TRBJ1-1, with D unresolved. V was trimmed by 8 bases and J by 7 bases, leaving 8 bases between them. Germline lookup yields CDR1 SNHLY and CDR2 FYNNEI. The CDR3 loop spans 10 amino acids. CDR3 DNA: TGTGCCAGCCGCAGTATTGAAGCTTTCTTT. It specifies CASRSIEAFF.

This chain's CDR3 is CASSFIAGVGEGYF. CDR3 DNA sequence: TGTGCCAGCAGTTTTATAGCGGGAGTAGGTGAGGGGTACTTC. The chain links TRBV28 to TRBJ2-7; 9 bases line up with TRBD2. After removal of 3 bases from V and 12 bases from J, the junction contained 12 bases not matched to a gene. The CDR3 runs to 14 residues. The V gene's germline CDR1 is MDHEN and CDR2 SYDVKM.

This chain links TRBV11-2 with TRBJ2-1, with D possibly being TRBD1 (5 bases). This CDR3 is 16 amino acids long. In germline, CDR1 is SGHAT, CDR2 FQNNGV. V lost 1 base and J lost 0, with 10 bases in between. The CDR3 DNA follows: TGTGCCAGCAGCTTAGCTACAGGTCTCTCCTACAATGAGCAGTTCTTC. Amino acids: CASSLATGLSYNEQFF.

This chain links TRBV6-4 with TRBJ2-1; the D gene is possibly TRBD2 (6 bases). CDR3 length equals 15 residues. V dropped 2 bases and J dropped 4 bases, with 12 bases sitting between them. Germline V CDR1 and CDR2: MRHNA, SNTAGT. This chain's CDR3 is CASSDGASEYNEQFF. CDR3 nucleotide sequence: TGTGCCAGCAGTGACGGAGCTAGCGAGTACAATGAGCAGTTCTTC.

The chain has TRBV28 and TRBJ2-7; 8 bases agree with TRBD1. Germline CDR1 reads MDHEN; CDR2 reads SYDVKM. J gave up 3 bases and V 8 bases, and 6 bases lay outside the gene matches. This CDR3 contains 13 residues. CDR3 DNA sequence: TGTGCCAGCCTTCAGGGGGCGGACTACGAGCAGTACTTC. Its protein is CASLQGADYEQYF.

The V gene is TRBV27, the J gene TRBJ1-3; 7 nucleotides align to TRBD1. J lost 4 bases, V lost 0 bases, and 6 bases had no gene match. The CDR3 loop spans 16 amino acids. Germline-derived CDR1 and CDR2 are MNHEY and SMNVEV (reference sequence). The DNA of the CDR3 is TGTGCCAGCAGTTTATCTCAGGGGGATCTAGGAAACACCATATATTTT. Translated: CASSLSQGDLGNTIYF.

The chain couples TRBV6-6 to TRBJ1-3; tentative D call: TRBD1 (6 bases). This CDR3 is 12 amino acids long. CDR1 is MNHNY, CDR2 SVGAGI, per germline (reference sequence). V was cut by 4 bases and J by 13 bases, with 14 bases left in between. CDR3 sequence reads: CASSLQGPVIYF. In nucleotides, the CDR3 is TGTGCCAGCAGTTTACAGGGTCCCGTAATATATTTT.

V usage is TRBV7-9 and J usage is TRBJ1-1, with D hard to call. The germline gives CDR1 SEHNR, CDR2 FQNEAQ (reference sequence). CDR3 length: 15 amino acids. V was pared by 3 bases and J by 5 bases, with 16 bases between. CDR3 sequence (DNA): TGTGCCAGCAGCTTGGCGGGTGGGCCGAGTACTGAAGCTTTCTTT. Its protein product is CASSLAGGPSTEAFF.